A selection of T cell receptor beta chains follows, all from one sample in a study of T cell responses to AZD1222 COVID-19 vaccine. Produced via immunoSEQ multiplex PCR; TCRdb's table is partial and in-frame only. The data show 120,000 to 150,000 clones, roughly 87% seen once. Sequences were derived from peripheral blood, sampled 28 days after the second AZD1222 dose. These receptors came from an adult who received the AZD1222 COVID-19 vaccine. Each CDR3 is given with its conserved first and last residue. D genes are given only for firm matches. Size values are once, few and many counts, or a class for expanded clones, and some rows have none.

clone size,J gene,D gene,V gene,CDR3 protein,CDR3 DNA
.,TRBJ1-2,TRBD1,TRBV7-2,CASSLQGQGVDGYTF,TGTGCCAGCAGCCTACAGGGACAGGGAGTTGATGGCTACACCTTC
.,TRBJ2-7,TRBD1,TRBV28,CASQPTGAREEQYF,TGTGCCAGCCAACCTACAGGGGCGAGGGAGGAGCAGTACTTC
.,TRBJ1-5,TRBD1,TRBV6-2/TRBV6-3,CASSGDRAHNQPQHF,TGTGCCAGCAGTGGGGACAGGGCCCACAATCAGCCCCAGCATTTT
.,TRBJ2-7,.,TRBV5-4,CASSPQLQGRRSEQYF,TGTGCCAGCAGCCCTCAATTACAGGGAAGGAGGAGCGAGCAGTACTTC
.,TRBJ1-3,.,TRBV5-1,CASSAEPVWGSGNTIYF,TGCGCCAGCAGCGCCGAACCAGTCTGGGGCTCTGGAAACACCATATATTTT
.,TRBJ1-3,TRBD1,TRBV7-3,CASSTTGGYGNTIYF,TGTGCCAGCAGCACGACAGGGGGCTATGGAAACACCATATATTTT
.,TRBJ2-5,.,TRBV5-1,CASSSGETQYF,TGCGCCAGCAGCTCGGGGGAGACCCAGTACTTC
.,TRBJ1-2,TRBD1,TRBV9,CASSDRQGGFLANYGYTF,TGTGCCAGCAGCGACCGACAGGGAGGCTTTTTAGCTAACTATGGCTACACCTTC
.,TRBJ1-2,.,TRBV12-1,CASSGGADYGYTF,TGTGCCAGCAGCGGTGGGGCGGACTATGGCTACACCTTC
.,TRBJ1-5,.,TRBV7-2,CASSRTATNQPQHF,TGTGCCAGCAGCCGGACAGCCACCAATCAGCCCCAGCATTTT
.,TRBJ1-1,.,TRBV7-3,CASSPQPDTEAFF,TGTGCCAGCAGCCCCCAGCCCGACACTGAAGCTTTCTTT
.,TRBJ1-2,.,TRBV30,CAWSASVVPNYGYTF,TGTGCCTGGAGTGCTTCGGTCGTCCCAAACTATGGCTACACCTTC
.,TRBJ2-3,TRBD2,TRBV30,CAWSQREPGDTQYF,TGTGCCTGGAGTCAGCGGGAGCCGGGAGATACGCAGTATTTT
once,TRBJ1-2,TRBD1,TRBV29-1,CSVAGTGGDYGYTF,TGCAGCGTTGCCGGGACAGGGGGCGACTATGGCTACACCTTC
.,TRBJ1-5,.,TRBV4-1,CASSQDPSLQPQHF,TGCGCCAGCAGCCAAGATCCTTCCCTACAGCCCCAGCATTTT
.,TRBJ1-1,.,TRBV7-8,CASSLSAGPEAFF,TGTGCCAGCAGCTTATCGGCGGGGCCTGAAGCTTTCTTT
few,TRBJ2-5,.,TRBV6-1,CASSEGKGIPETQYF,TGTGCCAGCAGTGAAGGCAAGGGGATTCCGGAGACCCAGTACTTC
.,TRBJ2-1,TRBD2,TRBV7-2,CASSLLAWASGPYNEQFF,TGTGCCAGCAGCTTATTGGCTTGGGCTAGCGGTCCCTACAATGAGCAGTTCTTC
.,TRBJ2-1,.,TRBV25-1,CASSALGALSYNEQFF,TGTGCCAGCAGCGCCCTAGGGGCACTCTCCTACAATGAGCAGTTCTTC
.,TRBJ1-1,TRBD1,TRBV6-1,CASSEETAGGNTEAFF,TGTGCCAGCAGTGAAGAAACGGCAGGGGGGAACACTGAAGCTTTCTTT
.,TRBJ2-4,TRBD1,TRBV9,CASSLQGGSGKNIQYF,TGTGCCAGCAGCCTACAAGGGGGCTCTGGCAAAAACATTCAGTACTTC
.,TRBJ2-7,TRBD2,TRBV5-1,CASSLWGLAGLPPSYEQYF,TGCGCCAGCAGCTTGTGGGGACTAGCGGGCCTACCCCCTTCCTACGAGCAGTACTTC
.,TRBJ1-5,TRBD1,TRBV6-2/TRBV6-3,CASSYVGTGSNQPQHF,TGTGCCAGCAGTTACGTGGGGACAGGTAGCAATCAGCCCCAGCATTTT
.,TRBJ2-2,.,TRBV6-1,CASSEDRNTGELFF,TGTGCCAGCAGTGAGGACAGAAACACCGGGGAGCTGTTTTTT
.,TRBJ2-1,TRBD2,TRBV5-4,CASSLGLAVYNEQFF,TGTGCCAGCAGCCTGGGACTAGCGGTCTACAATGAGCAGTTCTTC
.,TRBJ2-1,.,TRBV27,CASSLAGTQNEQFF,TGTGCCAGCAGTCTCGCCGGGACTCAGAATGAGCAGTTCTTC
once,TRBJ1-2,TRBD1,TRBV30,CAWRDRGNYGYTF,TGTGCCTGGCGGGACAGGGGAAACTATGGCTACACCTTC
.,TRBJ1-5,TRBD1,TRBV6-1,CASSEVQGQGHQPQHF,TGTGCCAGCAGTGAAGTCCAAGGACAGGGCCATCAGCCCCAGCATTTT
once,TRBJ2-5,TRBD2,TRBV7-9,CASSLGLAGQETQYF,TGTGCCAGCAGCTTGGGACTAGCGGGCCAAGAGACCCAGTACTTC
.,TRBJ1-2,TRBD1,TRBV2,CASHRGTGGYTF,TGTGCCAGCCACAGGGGGACGGGTGGCTACACCTTC
.,TRBJ2-7,.,TRBV4-3,CASSHSPSSYEQYF,TGCGCCAGCAGCCATTCCCCCTCAAGCTACGAGCAGTACTTC
.,TRBJ1-4,TRBD1,TRBV18,CASSPRTGRAEKLFF,TGTGCCAGCTCACCACGGACAGGGCGGGCTGAAAAACTGTTTTTT
.,TRBJ1-1,.,TRBV5-6,CASSLDGGAEAFF,TGTGCCAGCAGCTTGGATGGGGGAGCTGAAGCTTTCTTT
.,TRBJ1-2,.,TRBV7-9,CASSPSGNGYTF,TGTGCCAGCAGCCCCAGTGGGAATGGCTACACCTTC
once,TRBJ2-3,.,TRBV28,CASRGQGSTDTQYF,TGTGCCAGCAGAGGGCAGGGGAGCACAGATACGCAGTATTTT
.,TRBJ1-1,TRBD1,TRBV6-5,CASSPTGGMNTEAFF,TGTGCCAGCAGCCCGACAGGGGGGATGAACACTGAAGCTTTCTTT
.,TRBJ1-6,.,TRBV5-6,CASSLVGVGKSPLHF,TGTGCCAGCAGCTTGGTAGGGGTGGGGAAATCACCCCTCCACTTT
.,TRBJ2-7,.,TRBV4-2,CASSQGGLTYEQYF,TGTGCCAGCAGCCAAGGGGGATTAACCTACGAGCAGTACTTC
.,TRBJ1-1,TRBD1,TRBV19,CASSPGGQGMTEAFF,TGTGCCAGTAGTCCTGGGGGACAGGGGATGACTGAAGCTTTCTTT
.,TRBJ2-7,.,TRBV3-1/TRBV3-2,CASSQRLVASYEQYF,TGTGCCAGCAGCCAACGACTCGTCGCCTCCTACGAGCAGTACTTC
.,TRBJ2-5,TRBD2,TRBV11-3,CASSLGSAGGLETQYF,TGTGCCAGCAGCTTAGGATCCGCGGGAGGGCTGGAGACCCAGTACTTC
.,TRBJ1-2,.,TRBV19,CASNSQDTTGFYGYTF,TGTGCCAGTAACTCACAGGACACAACCGGATTCTATGGCTACACCTTC
.,TRBJ1-2,.,TRBV4-2,CASSQEFQAFIYGYTF,TGTGCCAGCAGCCAAGAGTTCCAGGCCTTTATCTATGGCTACACCTTC
once,TRBJ1-2,.,TRBV19,CASSVEQGTPYGYTF,TGTGCCAGTAGTGTCGAACAGGGAACCCCCTATGGCTACACCTTC
.,TRBJ1-2,.,TRBV11-2,CASSSTDRPYGYTF,TGTGCCAGCAGCTCCACGGACAGACCTTATGGCTACACCTTC
once,TRBJ2-4,TRBD2,TRBV19,CASSRARTSKNIQYF,TGTGCCAGTAGTAGGGCACGGACTAGCAAAAACATTCAGTACTTC
.,TRBJ2-7,TRBD2,TRBV11-2,CASSFGGGSSYEQYF,TGTGCCAGCAGCTTCGGCGGGGGGAGCTCCTACGAGCAGTACTTC
.,TRBJ2-7,TRBD1,TRBV18,CASSPFSPGQHNPYEQYF,TGTGCCAGCTCACCATTCTCCCCGGGACAGCATAACCCCTACGAGCAGTACTTC